The source of this T cell receptor beta chain is a study of cytomegalovirus exposure and HLA in healthy donors. Germline V gives CDR1 MNHEY, CDR2 SMNVEV (reference sequence). V lost 5 bases and J lost 5; bases outside the gene matches: 7. The CDR3 loop spans 14 amino acids. The PCR had 60 Vbeta and 13 Jbeta primers. Data came from immunoSEQ multiplex PCR; TCRdb stores just in-frame clones and leaves some out. Of some 90,000 clones listed, roughly two thirds were seen once; the top ten hold about 2.5%. The rearrangement uses TRBV27 and TRBJ2-7; 9 bases line up with TRBD2. Sequencing was done on a sample of PBMCs. The clonotype originates from a man aged 45-65 years in good health and CMV-seronegative. The CDR3 is CASSRRGGPNEQYF. The DNA of the CDR3 is TGTGCCAGCAGTCGGCGGGGGGGGCCCAACGAGCAGTACTTC.